The rows below give T cell receptor beta chains drawn from one sample of a study of blood T cell repertoires in COVID-19. Clones were sequenced by immunoSEQ multiplex PCR, and TCRdb holds only the in-frame ones, with some missing. The sample has some 70,000 clones, approximately 79% seen once. The sequenced sample consisted of peripheral blood. The source of these receptors is a woman in her fifties or sixties with acute or convalescent COVID-19. Both conserved end residues are part of each CDR3. Each record gives: V gene, clone size, D gene, J gene, CDR3 protein, CDR3 DNA. A D gene is named only where the DNA matches it firmly. Rows may omit the clone size; those that give it use once, few, many or a size class.

TRBV18	NA	NA	TRBJ2-1	CASSPVGKQGQFF	TGTGCCAGCTCACCGGTTGGGAAACAGGGGCAGTTCTTC
TRBV3-1/TRBV3-2	NA	TRBD2	TRBJ2-3	CASSHGTSESPPDTQYF	TGTGCCAGCAGCCACGGGACTAGCGAAAGCCCCCCAGATACGCAGTATTTT
TRBV15	NA	TRBD2	TRBJ2-7	CATSRGGGSYEQYF	TGTGCCACCAGCAGAGGGGGGGGATCCTACGAGCAGTACTTC
TRBV29-1	once	TRBD1	TRBJ2-5	CSVDRGMETQYF	TGCAGCGTTGACAGGGGGATGGAGACCCAGTACTTC
TRBV5-6	NA	TRBD1	TRBJ2-2	CASSLRQGSNTGELFF	TGTGCCAGCAGCTTGAGACAGGGATCCAACACCGGGGAGCTGTTTTTT
TRBV27	NA	TRBD1	TRBJ1-1	CASSNRDRGPEDTEAFF	TGTGCCAGCTCAAACCGGGACAGGGGGCCTGAGGACACTGAAGCTTTCTTT
TRBV7-2	NA	NA	TRBJ1-4	CASSPLRATNEKLFF	TGTGCCAGCAGCCCCCTCAGGGCAACTAATGAAAAACTGTTTTTT
TRBV7-9	once	TRBD2	TRBJ2-5	CASSLGAGGTQETQYF	TGTGCCAGCAGCTTAGGAGCGGGAGGAACCCAAGAGACCCAGTACTTC
TRBV28	once	TRBD2	TRBJ2-3	CASRGTSGKGDTDTQYF	TGTGCCAGCAGGGGGACTAGCGGGAAGGGGGACACAGATACGCAGTATTTT
TRBV30	NA	NA	TRBJ1-2	CAWSYRVDYGYTF	TGTGCCTGGAGTTACAGGGTGGACTATGGCTACACCTTC
TRBV3-1/TRBV3-2	NA	TRBD2	TRBJ2-3	CASSHGLGTDTQYF	TGTGCCAGCAGTCACGGACTAGGCACAGATACGCAGTATTTT
TRBV5-1	NA	TRBD1	TRBJ1-2	CASSPTGTGVARGDYGYTF	TGCGCCAGCAGCCCCACCGGGACAGGGGTCGCACGAGGGGACTATGGCTACACCTTC
TRBV30	NA	TRBD1	TRBJ1-6	CAWTTQGAGVSPLHF	TGTGCCTGGACCACACAGGGGGCAGGGGTTTCACCCCTCCACTTT
TRBV5-1	few	NA	TRBJ2-7	CASSILASPYEQYF	TGCGCCAGCAGCATCCTAGCGTCGCCCTACGAGCAGTACTTC
TRBV5-3	NA	TRBD2	TRBJ2-3	CARSLVTSGSTDTQYF	TGTGCCAGAAGCTTAGTGACTAGCGGGAGTACAGATACGCAGTATTTT
TRBV4-1	once	NA	TRBJ2-2	CASSQERGGYGGELFF	TGCGCCAGCAGCCAAGAACGAGGGGGTTACGGCGGGGAGCTGTTTTTT
TRBV12-5	NA	NA	TRBJ1-1	CASGLERGTEAFF	TGTGCTAGTGGTTTGGAACGGGGCACTGAAGCTTTCTTT
TRBV4-3	few	NA	TRBJ2-1	CASSQGRDSYNEQFF	TGCGCCAGCAGCCAAGGTCGAGACTCCTACAATGAGCAGTTCTTC
TRBV24-1	NA	NA	TRBJ2-2	CATSGFKGAGELFF	TGTGCCACCAGTGGATTTAAGGGGGCCGGGGAGCTGTTTTTT
TRBV5-1	few	NA	TRBJ2-2	CASSLSGVVSTGELFF	TGCGCCAGCAGCTTGTCCGGGGTCGTAAGTACCGGGGAGCTGTTTTTT
TRBV11-2	NA	NA	TRBJ2-2	CASSLPGAGENTGELFF	TGTGCCAGCAGCTTGCCAGGGGCAGGGGAGAACACCGGGGAGCTGTTTTTT
TRBV6-1	few	TRBD1	TRBJ1-2	CASSEGQGALAGYTF	TGTGCCAGCAGTGAGGGACAGGGGGCGCTTGCTGGCTACACCTTC
TRBV14	NA	TRBD2	TRBJ2-5	CASSQQTSETQYF	TGTGCCAGCAGCCAACAGACTAGCGAGACCCAGTACTTC
TRBV30	once	NA	TRBJ2-1	CAWATTYNEQFF	TGTGCCTGGGCTACTACCTACAATGAGCAGTTCTTC
TRBV5-1	NA	TRBD1	TRBJ1-4	CASSRDRAEKLFF	TGCGCCAGCAGTAGGGACAGGGCGGAAAAACTGTTTTTT
TRBV9	NA	NA	TRBJ2-1	CASSVERGYGEQFF	TGTGCCAGCAGCGTAGAGAGAGGTTATGGTGAGCAGTTCTTC
TRBV27	NA	NA	TRBJ1-4	CASRLQGTAEKLFF	TGTGCCAGCCGCCTGCAGGGAACGGCGGAAAAACTGTTTTTT
TRBV11-2	NA	TRBD2	TRBJ2-3	CASSSSGALQVTQYF	TGTGCCAGCAGCTCTAGCGGGGCCCTCCAGGTGACGCAGTATTTT
TRBV28	NA	NA	TRBJ1-2	CASSWEGRSYGYTF	TGTGCCAGCAGCTGGGAGGGCCGTTCCTATGGCTACACCTTC
TRBV27	few	NA	TRBJ2-3	CASSLSPTEDTQYF	TGTGCCAGCAGTTTATCGCCTACTGAAGATACGCAGTATTTT
TRBV7-2	NA	TRBD2	TRBJ2-1	CASSLLAAPRNEQFF	TGTGCCAGCAGCCTACTAGCGGCGCCGCGAAATGAGCAGTTCTTC
TRBV7-3	NA	NA	TRBJ2-1	CASSQGQGIGEQFF	TGTGCCAGCAGCCAGGGGCAGGGAATTGGTGAGCAGTTCTTC
TRBV19	NA	TRBD2	TRBJ2-1	CASSLGGGPNEQFF	TGTGCCAGTAGCCTGGGGGGAGGGCCAAATGAGCAGTTCTTC
TRBV30	NA	TRBD1	TRBJ2-5	CAWSLTQGAGETQYF	TGTGCCTGGAGTCTCACACAGGGGGCCGGGGAGACCCAGTACTTC
TRBV11-1	NA	NA	TRBJ2-1	CASSSEPYEQFF	TGTGCCAGCAGCTCCGAGCCGTATGAGCAGTTCTTC
TRBV7-2	NA	NA	TRBJ2-3	CASSLRDFDSDTQYF	TGTGCCAGCAGTCTCCGGGACTTCGACTCCGATACGCAGTATTTT